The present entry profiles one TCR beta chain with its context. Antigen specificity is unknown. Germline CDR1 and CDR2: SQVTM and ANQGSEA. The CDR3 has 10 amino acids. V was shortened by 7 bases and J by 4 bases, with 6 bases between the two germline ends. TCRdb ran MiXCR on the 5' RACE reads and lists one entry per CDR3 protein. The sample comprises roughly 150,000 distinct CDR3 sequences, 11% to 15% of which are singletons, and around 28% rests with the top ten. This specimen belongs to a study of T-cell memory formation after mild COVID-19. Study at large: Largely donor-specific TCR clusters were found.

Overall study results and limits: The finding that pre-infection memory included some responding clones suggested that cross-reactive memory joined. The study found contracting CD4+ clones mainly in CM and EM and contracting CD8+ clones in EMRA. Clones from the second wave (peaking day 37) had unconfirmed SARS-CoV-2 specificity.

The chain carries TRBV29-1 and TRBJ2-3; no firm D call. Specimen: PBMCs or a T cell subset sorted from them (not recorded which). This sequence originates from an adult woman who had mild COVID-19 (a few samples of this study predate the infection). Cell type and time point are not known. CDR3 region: CSARADTQYF. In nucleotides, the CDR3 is TGCAGCGCAAGAGCAGATACGCAGTATTTT.